The present T cell receptor (beta chain) was sequenced within a study of blood T cell repertoires in COVID-19. Study-wide context: The samples span acute and convalescent COVID-19 from the United States, Italy and Spain.

Data came from immunoSEQ multiplex PCR; TCRdb stores just in-frame clones and leaves some out. The sample yields fewer than 250,000 clones, roughly 85% seen once. CDR3 size: 16 residues. V lost 6 bases and J lost 0; bases outside the gene matches: 10. Per germline, CDR1 MDHEN and CDR2 SYDVKM. The gene calls are TRBV28 and TRBJ1-1; TRBD1 matches at 7 bases. Sequencing was carried out using PBMCs or T cells enriched from blood (not recorded which). This TCR derives from a woman in her 50s with acute COVID-19. The CDR3 spells CASRSGTDYMNTEAFF. DNA for the CDR3: TGTGCCAGCAGGTCCGGGACAGACTATATGAACACTGAAGCTTTCTTT.